This T cell receptor beta chain was profiled in a study of T cell responses to AZD1222 COVID-19 vaccine. Study-wide results and limits: The sample set comprised mostly white British donors with more females, and clonal diversity was possibly underestimated.

Points on this clone: Its target is not known.

Profiled with immunoSEQ multiplex PCR; TCRdb holds only in-frame clones, not every one. Of tens of thousands of clones listed, 80% to 95% are singletons. Germline assignment: CDR1 GTSNPN and CDR2 SVGIG (reference sequence). V trimming: 3 bases; J trimming: 14 bases; junction bases outside the gene matches: 13. The CDR3 length is 13 residues. The TCR originated in an adult in good health. The input for sequencing was peripheral blood, taken on day 0 of AZD1222 vaccination. The chain couples TRBV30 to TRBJ2-1; 7 nucleotides align to TRBD2. This CDR3 is CAWSAQRGAGEFF. The CDR3 DNA reads TGTGCCTGGAGCGCCCAGCGGGGCGCGGGGGAGTTCTTC.